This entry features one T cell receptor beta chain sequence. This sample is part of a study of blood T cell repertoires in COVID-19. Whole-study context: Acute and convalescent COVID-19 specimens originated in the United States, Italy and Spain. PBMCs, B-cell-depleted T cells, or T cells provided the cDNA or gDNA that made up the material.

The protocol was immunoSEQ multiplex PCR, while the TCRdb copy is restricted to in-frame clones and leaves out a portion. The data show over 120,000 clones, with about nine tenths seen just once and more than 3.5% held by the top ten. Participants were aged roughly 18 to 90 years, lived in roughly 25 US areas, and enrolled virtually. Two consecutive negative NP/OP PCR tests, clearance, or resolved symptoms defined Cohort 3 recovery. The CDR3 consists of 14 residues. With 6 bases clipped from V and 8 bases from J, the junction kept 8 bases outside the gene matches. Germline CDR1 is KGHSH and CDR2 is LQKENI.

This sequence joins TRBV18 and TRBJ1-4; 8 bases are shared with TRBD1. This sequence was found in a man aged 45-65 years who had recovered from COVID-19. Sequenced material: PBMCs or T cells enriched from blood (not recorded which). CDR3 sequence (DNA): TGTGCCAGCTCCCTGAACAGGGGGTACGAAAAACTGTTTTTT. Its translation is CASSLNRGYEKLFF.